These 23 T cell receptor beta chains came from one sample sequenced in a study of technical replicates of blood from a handful of donors. The method was immunoSEQ multiplex PCR; TCRdb's version includes in-frame clones alone and lacks a portion of them. Of 75,000 to 100,000 clones in the sample, roughly 94% were seen once. Sequencing was carried out using T cells isolated from PBMCs. The receptors stem from a human donor in good health.

The chain combines TRBV9 with TRBJ2-4; 11 bases map to TRBD2. This CDR3 spans 16 amino acids. Germline CDR1 SGDLS, CDR2 YYNGEE. Trimming at V came to 4 bases and at J to 9 bases, leaving 12 bases not matched to a gene. The CDR3 bases are TGTGCCAGCAGCCCCACTAGCGGGAGTAGGGGGGTCATTCAGTACTTC. Encoded protein: CASSPTSGSRGVIQYF. The whole variable domain, remainder taken from reference TRBV9 and TRBJ2-4, is DSGVTQTPKHLITATGQRVTLRCSPRSGDLSVYWYQQSLDQGLQFLIQYYNGEERAKGNILERFSAQQFPDLHSELNLSSLELGDSALYFCASSPTSGSRGVIQYFGAGTRLSVL.

V usage is TRBV4-1 and J usage is TRBJ2-1; 13 nucleotides match TRBD2. This CDR3 has 16 amino acids. Trimming took 4 bases from V and 7 from J; bases not matched to a gene: 7. Germline V lookup: CDR1 MGHRA, CDR2 YSYEKL. The CDR3 DNA is TGCGCCAGCAGCCCAGAGGGACTAGCGGGAACGAATGAGCAGTTCTTC. Translating it yields CASSPEGLAGTNEQFF.

The chain carries TRBV4-3 and TRBJ2-3, with 7 nucleotides matching TRBD2. CDR1 and CDR2 from the germline V gene are LGHNA and YSLEER. The J segment lost 4 bases and the V segment lost 0 bases, leaving 7 bases of the junction unmatched. CDR3 length: 16 residues. The CDR3 sequence: CASSQDRTGGPDTQYF. As DNA, the CDR3 is TGCGCCAGCAGCCAAGATAGGACGGGAGGACCAGATACGCAGTATTTT.

The rearrangement links TRBV27 to TRBJ2-2, with a weak D call TRBD2 (5 bases). The CDR3 is 15 amino acids. Germline CDR1 is MNHEY and CDR2 is SMNVEV (reference sequence). V was trimmed by 5 bases and J by 4 bases, leaving 14 bases between them. For the CDR3, the DNA is TGTGCCAGCAGTGAGAGGGTAGGCGTCACCGGGGAGCTGTTTTTT. This sequence encodes CASSERVGVTGELFF.

The chain couples TRBV19 to TRBJ1-2, with TRBD1 identical over 10 bases. The J segment lost 4 bases and the V segment lost 4 bases, leaving 6 bases of the junction unmatched. The CDR3 has 15 amino acids. Germline V gene data show CDR1 as LNHDA and CDR2 as SQIVND (reference sequence). DNA of the CDR3: TGTGCCAGTAGTACACACCGGGACAGGGGCTATGGCTACACCTTC. It yields the protein CASSTHRDRGYGYTF.

This rearrangement joins TRBV5-6 to TRBJ2-7, with 8 bases that match TRBD2. The CDR3 has 16 amino acids. Germline V gene lookup returns CDR1 SGHDT and CDR2 YYEEEE. J gave up 4 bases and V 0 bases, and 9 bases lay outside the gene matches. The CDR3 loop is CASSLETSGSWYEQYF. CDR3 DNA: TGTGCCAGCAGCTTGGAAACAAGCGGGAGTTGGTACGAGCAGTACTTC.

The J gene is TRBJ1-1, the V gene TRBV6-5, with D hard to call. Germline V gives CDR1 MNHEY, CDR2 SVGAGI. This CDR3 contains 15 residues. Trimming pared 0 bases from V and 1 base from J, leaving 9 bases between. CDR3 coding DNA: TGTGCCAGCAGTTACTCGGCCAGCGAGAACACTGAAGCTTTCTTT. As protein: CASSYSASENTEAFF.

The chain carries TRBV5-4 and TRBJ2-4; no clear D gene. Trimming took 0 bases from V and 4 from J, leaving 5 bases between them. The CDR3 loop spans 13 amino acids. CDR1 and CDR2 from the germline V gene are SGHNT and YYREEE (reference sequence). DNA of the CDR3: TGTGCCAGCAGCTTGGCCGGTAAAAACATTCAGTACTTC. Translated, it gives CASSLAGKNIQYF.

The chain links TRBV9 to TRBJ1-2; 8 bases line up with TRBD1. Germline CDR1 and CDR2: SGDLS and YYNGEE. The length of the CDR3 is 19 residues. V shed 0 bases and J 2 bases; nucleotides not matched to a gene: 15. In nucleotides, the CDR3 is TGTGCCAGCAGCGTAGTTCTAGGACAGGGCCGGTGGGCGAACTATGGCTACACCTTC. It is translated as CASSVVLGQGRWANYGYTF.

The chain links TRBV7-9 to TRBJ1-5, with D unresolved. The CDR3 is 14 residues long. Germline CDR1 SEHNR, CDR2 FQNEAQ (reference sequence). Trimming took off 2 bases at V and 4 bases at J, with 9 bases between the two ends. The CDR3 here is CASSLSIANQPQHF. DNA of the CDR3: TGTGCCAGCAGCTTATCGATAGCAAATCAGCCCCAGCATTTT. Using reference TRBV7-9 and TRBJ1-5 for the parts outside the CDR3, the full variable domain is DTGVSQNPRHKITKRGQNVTFRCDPISEHNRLYWYRQTLGQGPEFLTYFQNEAQLEKSRLLSDRFSAERPKGSFSTLEIQRTEQGDSAMYLCASSLSIANQPQHFGDGTRLSIL.

The V and J genes are TRBV10-3 and TRBJ2-7, with D possibly TRBD1 on 5 matching bases. V lost 7 bases, J lost 7 bases, and 11 bases lay in between. CDR3 length equals 11 residues. Germline lookup yields CDR1 ENHRY and CDR2 SYGVKD. The CDR3 region is CAITQGYEQYF. As DNA, the CDR3 is TGTGCCATCACCCAGGGTTATGAGCAGTACTTC.

The chain recombines TRBV29-1 with TRBJ1-2; the D is unclear. Germline-derived CDR1 and CDR2 are SQVTM and ANQGSEA. The CDR3 covers 15 residues. Trimming pared 6 bases from V and 4 bases from J, leaving 21 bases between. This chain's CDR3 is CSVLPSRARGYGYTF. The CDR3 DNA reads as TGCAGCGTCCTTCCTAGCCGGGCCCGTGGCTATGGCTACACCTTC.

A few counts support this clone. The genes are TRBV10-3 and TRBJ2-1; TRBD2 agrees at 10 bases. Germline V CDR1 and CDR2: ENHRY, SYGVKD. With V trimmed by 0 bases and J by 5 bases, 7 bases remained unmatched. This CDR3 is 17 amino acids long. For the CDR3, the DNA is TGTGCCATCAGTGAGTCCCAAAGCGGGAGGGCCCACAATGAGCAGTTCTTC. Translating it yields CAISESQSGRAHNEQFF.

The chain recombines TRBV4-3 with TRBJ2-7, with 13 positions matching TRBD2. Germline assignment: CDR1 LGHNA and CDR2 YSLEER. The J segment lost 2 bases and the V segment lost 3 bases, leaving 1 base of the junction unmatched. The length of the CDR3 is 15 residues. The CDR3 is CASSHTSGRAYEQYF. The CDR3 coding sequence is TGCGCCAGCAGCCATACTAGCGGGAGGGCCTACGAGCAGTACTTC.

The chain uses TRBV4-1 and TRBJ1-5; possibly TRBD1 for D (5 bases). The CDR3 is 15 residues long. CDR1 MGHRA and CDR2 YSYEKL come from the germline V gene. Between the trimmed V and J ends, which lost 4 bases and 7 bases, there was a span of 17 bases. The CDR3 sequence: CASSPRVGSEQPQHF. The DNA for the CDR3 is TGCGCCAGCAGCCCCAGGGTCGGGTCTGAGCAGCCCCAGCATTTT.

V gene TRBV7-9 combines with J gene TRBJ2-5; TRBD2 matches 7 bases. Germline CDR1 reads SEHNR; CDR2 reads FQNEAQ (reference sequence). Unmatched junction bases numbered 5, after V lost 5 bases and J lost 5 bases. This CDR3 comprises 13 residues. As DNA, the CDR3 is TGTGCCAGCAGCCCCTTCGGGGGGGAGACCCAGTACTTC. As protein: CASSPFGGETQYF.

V usage is TRBV6-1 and J usage is TRBJ1-2; TRBD1 matches 8 bases. Germline CDR1 and CDR2: MNHNS and SASEGT. This CDR3 has 13 residues. The ends lost 7 bases at V and 3 bases at J; junction bases unmatched: 4. In nucleotides, the CDR3 is TGTGCCAGCACCCTGGACAGGGACTATGGCTACACCTTC. This encodes CASTLDRDYGYTF.

This rearrangement joins TRBV19 to TRBJ1-5, with 8 bases matching TRBD1. Germline V CDR1 and CDR2: LNHDA, SQIVND (reference sequence). The CDR3 loop spans 14 amino acids. J gave up 6 bases and V 4 bases, and 5 bases lay outside the gene matches. The CDR3 DNA is TGTGCCAGTAGTAACAGGGGGAACGGTCAGCCCCAGCATTTT. It yields the protein CASSNRGNGQPQHF.

The sample holds one count of this clone. The chain joins TRBV11-1 to TRBJ1-5, with a weak D call TRBD1 (6 bases). The CDR3 consists of 17 residues. Germline V gene lookup returns CDR1 SGHAT and CDR2 FQDESV (reference sequence). V was trimmed by 4 bases and J by 3 bases, leaving 19 bases between them. The CDR3 here is CASSSGTTWGTNQPQHF. The CDR3 region has the DNA TGTGCCAGCAGCTCTGGGACAACCTGGGGCACCAATCAGCCCCAGCATTTT.

The rearrangement uses TRBV9 and TRBJ2-5; the D is unclear. This CDR3 region has 14 residues. CDR1 and CDR2 from the germline V gene are SGDLS and YYNGEE. The V end lost 1 base, the J end lost 2 bases, and 9 bases lay between the germline ends. Here the CDR3 reads CASSVKATQETQYF. DNA for the CDR3: TGTGCCAGCAGCGTAAAGGCGACACAAGAGACCCAGTACTTC.

The chain carries TRBV4-1 and TRBJ2-7; D is possibly TRBD1 (5 bases). CDR3 size: 14 residues. Germline-derived CDR1 and CDR2 are MGHRA and YSYEKL. Trimming removed 1 base from V and 7 bases from J, with 14 bases in between. The CDR3 DNA reads TGCGCCAGCAGCCAAGTACAGGACATCAAGGAGCAGTACTTC. Residues: CASSQVQDIKEQYF.

The chain links TRBV15 to TRBJ2-7; no clear D gene. The CDR3 contains 15 residues. V shed 0 bases and J shed 9 bases, with 18 bases lying between them. Germline CDR1 is LNHNV and CDR2 is YYDKDF (reference sequence). This CDR3 is CATSRDGLSDDGQYF. In DNA, the CDR3 is TGTGCCACCAGCAGAGATGGTCTAAGCGACGACGGGCAGTACTTC.

The V call is TRBV2, the J call TRBJ1-5, with TRBD1 matching 7 bases. The ends lost 4 bases at V and 6 bases at J; junction bases unmatched: 3. In germline, CDR1 is SNHLY, CDR2 FYNNEI. The CDR3 length is 13 residues. CDR3 sequence: CASSGQGSQPQHF. CDR3 bases: TGTGCCAGCAGTGGACAGGGTAGTCAGCCCCAGCATTTT.